These 10 T cell receptor beta chains originate from one sample sequenced in a study of T cells in localized non-small cell lung cancer (dated by TCRdb to the early 2020s). The library was prepared using the immunoSEQ multiplex PCR assay. TCRdb provides this immuneACCESS table in a form limited to in-frame rearrangements. Some clones are lacking; in checked studies, under half of them reflect an unresolved V gene, and why the rest are absent is not known. The sample has 75,000 to 80,000 clones on record, more than 70% of them singletons. The ten most abundant clones make up 8% to 10% of the sample. Sequenced here: peripheral blood, sampled before any cancer treatment. The receptors come from a female donor over 55 with stage I lung adenocarcinoma.

The genes are TRBV19 and TRBJ2-2; 8 nucleotides line up with TRBD2. The V gene's germline CDR1 is LNHDA and CDR2 SQIVND (reference sequence). V lost 6 bases, J lost 1 base, and 13 bases stayed unmatched. There are 18 residues in the CDR3. The CDR3 sequence: CASSRGAAGAGNTGELFF. The DNA for the CDR3 is TGTGCCAGTAGCCGGGGTGCAGCGGGAGCAGGGAACACCGGGGAGCTGTTTTTT.

The chain joins TRBV9 to TRBJ2-7; D gene ambiguous. The germline V gene has CDR1 SGDLS and CDR2 YYNGEE. Trimming removed 7 bases from V and 0 bases from J, with 17 bases in between. This CDR3 has 15 residues. The CDR3 loop is CASSQGAVSSYEQYF. DNA of the CDR3: TGTGCCAGCTCCCAAGGTGCGGTAAGCTCCTACGAGCAGTACTTC.

The chain has TRBV14 and TRBJ1-2; D not certain. Germline V gene data show CDR1 as SGHDN and CDR2 as FVKESK. This CDR3 contains 13 residues. Deletions cut 0 bases from V and 5 bases from J, with 7 bases between. CDR3: CASSQDRSYGYTF. The CDR3 nucleotides read TGTGCCAGCAGCCAAGATCGGTCTTATGGCTACACCTTC.

This clone was counted at least ten times. V is TRBV4-3 and J is TRBJ2-3; 8 positions agree with TRBD2. Trimming at V came to 3 bases and at J to 1 base, leaving 3 bases not matched to a gene. This CDR3 contains 15 residues. Per the germline V gene, CDR1 is LGHNA and CDR2 is YSLEER. The CDR3 coding sequence is TGCGCCAGCAGCCAGATGACTAGCGGCACAGATACGCAGTATTTT. Protein product: CASSQMTSGTDTQYF.

The chain uses TRBV13 and TRBJ1-2; weak D call: TRBD1 (6 bases). The CDR3 has 15 amino acids. V was cut by 2 bases and J by 0 bases, with 10 bases left in between. From germline, CDR1 is PRHDT and CDR2 FYEKMQ (reference sequence). CDR3 loop: CASSLWTETNYGYTF. CDR3 nucleotides: TGTGCCAGCAGCTTATGGACAGAAACTAACTATGGCTACACCTTC.

V is TRBV19 and J is TRBJ2-1, with 7 bases fitting TRBD2. Unmatched junction bases numbered 13, after V lost 5 bases and J lost 9 bases. Germline V lookup: CDR1 LNHDA, CDR2 SQIVND (reference sequence). The length of the CDR3 is 15 residues. Here the CDR3 DNA reads TGTGCCAGTAGTCGTCAGGCGGGAGAAATAGGTGAGCAGTTCTTC. It is translated as CASSRQAGEIGEQFF.

This clone was seen a handful of times. The rearrangement links TRBV30 to TRBJ1-1, with D perhaps matching TRBD1 (6 bases). CDR3 length equals 15 residues. With 4 bases removed from V and 1 base from J, the gap between germline ends came to 16 bases. Germline CDR1 is GTSNPN and CDR2 is SVGIG (reference sequence). The CDR3: CAWTKQGSRNTEAFF. CDR3 nucleotides: TGTGCCTGGACGAAACAGGGAAGTAGGAACACTGAAGCTTTCTTT.

The rearrangement uses TRBV28 and TRBJ2-1; D ambiguous. V lost 8 bases, J lost 9 bases, and 14 bases lay in between. This CDR3 contains 12 residues. The germline V gene encodes CDR1 MDHEN and CDR2 SYDVKM. The CDR3 loop reads CASVAALGEQFF. The CDR3 nucleotides read TGTGCCAGCGTGGCAGCCCTAGGTGAGCAGTTCTTC.

This clone showed up just once. The chain uses TRBV19 and TRBJ2-6; 10 bases are a match to TRBD1. The CDR3 has 17 amino acids. V lost 5 bases to trimming and J lost 1 base; unmatched junction nucleotides: 5. Germline lookup yields CDR1 LNHDA and CDR2 SQIVND (reference sequence). The chain's CDR3 is CASSLPGQGSGANVLTF. In DNA form, the CDR3 reads TGTGCCAGTAGTCTTCCGGGACAGGGGTCTGGGGCCAACGTCCTGACTTTC.

This clone was picked up one time. The rearrangement links TRBV4-1 to TRBJ1-4; 8 positions agree with TRBD1. V was clipped by 3 bases and J by 7 bases; unmatched bases: 7. The CDR3 loop spans 15 amino acids. Germline CDR1 reads MGHRA; CDR2 reads YSYEKL. The CDR3 protein is CASSQGTGGPEKLFF. Here the CDR3 DNA reads TGCGCCAGCAGCCAGGGAACAGGGGGGCCTGAAAAACTGTTTTTT.